The 14 T cell receptor beta chains below come from one sample, sequenced in a study of blood T cell repertoires in COVID-19. Here immunoSEQ multiplex PCR was the method, and the copy in TCRdb shows in-frame clones only, minus some. Among a few hundred thousand clones listed, around 85% were seen once. Sequencing was carried out using peripheral blood. These receptors originate from a woman aged 18-29 years with acute or convalescent COVID-19.

This clone was counted once. The chain recombines TRBV30 with TRBJ2-7, with 7 bases identical to TRBD1. Germline V lookup: CDR1 GTSNPN, CDR2 SVGIG (reference sequence). V trimming: 3 bases; J trimming: 2 bases; junction bases outside the gene matches: 10. The length of the CDR3 is 15 residues. The CDR3: CAWRVGTAVTYEQYF. CDR3 coding DNA: TGTGCCTGGAGGGTCGGGACAGCGGTAACCTACGAGCAGTACTTC.

The genes are TRBV4-1 and TRBJ1-2; unclear D gene. This CDR3 has 16 amino acids. From germline, CDR1 is MGHRA and CDR2 YSYEKL. Between the trimmed V and J ends, which lost 2 bases and 1 base, there was a span of 14 bases. The CDR3 DNA reads as TGCGCCAGCAGCCAAACCTCCGGGAGGGTTAACTATGGCTACACCTTC. Protein: CASSQTSGRVNYGYTF.

V gene TRBV5-1 combines with J gene TRBJ2-2; 8 bases line up with TRBD1. V lost 4 bases, J lost 5 bases, and 10 bases stayed unmatched. The CDR3 contains 16 residues. Germline CDR1 reads SGHRS; CDR2 reads YFSETQ. In DNA, the CDR3 is TGCGCCAGCAGCGTGCCCGGGACAGGCCGTACCGGGGAGCTGTTTTTT. Protein sequence: CASSVPGTGRTGELFF.

V is TRBV11-3 and J is TRBJ1-1, with D maybe TRBD1 (5 bases). Germline CDR1 and CDR2: SGHNT and YENEEA. The CDR3 spans 14 residues. V was pared by 2 bases and J by 1 base, with 8 bases between. CDR3 sequence (DNA): TGTGCCAGCAGCTTATCAGGGTCGAACACTGAAGCTTTCTTT. It specifies CASSLSGSNTEAFF.

The rearrangement uses TRBV12-5 and TRBJ1-5; D perhaps matches TRBD1 (5 bases). The CDR3 is 17 residues long. Trimming took 7 bases from V and 4 from J, leaving 23 bases between them. Germline V gene lookup returns CDR1 LGHNT and CDR2 FRNRAP. Here the CDR3 DNA reads TGTGCTAGTGCCATAATAGTCGACAGACAGAGTAATCAGCCCCAGCATTTT. It is translated as CASAIIVDRQSNQPQHF.

The V call is TRBV30, the J call TRBJ2-7; a weak D match, TRBD2 (6 bases). V was shortened by 5 bases and J by 2 bases, with 16 bases between the two germline ends. The CDR3 is 14 amino acids. Per the germline V gene, CDR1 is GTSNPN and CDR2 is SVGIG (reference sequence). The CDR3 region has the DNA TGTGCCTGGGGGCTCGGACGGAGGGCCTACGAGCAGTACTTC. Protein product: CAWGLGRRAYEQYF.

The chain couples TRBV19 to TRBJ1-2; 9 bases line up with TRBD1. Trimming cost V 9 bases and J 4 bases; bases outside gene matches: 9. The CDR3 is made up of 14 amino acids. Germline CDR1 and CDR2: LNHDA and SQIVND (reference sequence). The CDR3 DNA follows: TGTGCCAGCGTCTACAGGGGGCTGGGCTATGGCTACACCTTC. Residues: CASVYRGLGYGYTF.

The V gene is TRBV4-1, the J gene TRBJ2-7; TRBD2 matches 11 bases. The trim removed 5 bases at V and 2 bases at J, leaving 8 bases unmatched. The germline gives CDR1 MGHRA, CDR2 YSYEKL. This CDR3 comprises 16 residues. CDR3 nucleotides: TGCGCCAGCAGCACAACGGGGACTAGCGGAGCCTACGAGCAGTACTTC. Protein product: CASSTTGTSGAYEQYF.

This chain joins TRBV4-2 and TRBJ2-1, with TRBD2 matching over 9 bases. There are 15 residues in the CDR3. Germline loops: CDR1 LGHNA, CDR2 YNFKEQ. Unmatched junction bases numbered 9, after V lost 7 bases and J lost 5 bases. CDR3: CASTKSLAGNNEQFF. CDR3 DNA sequence: TGTGCCAGCACCAAGAGCCTAGCGGGAAACAATGAGCAGTTCTTC.

The J gene is TRBJ1-2, the V gene TRBV5-5, with a weak D call TRBD1 (6 bases). Between the trimmed V and J ends, which lost 4 bases and 6 bases, there was a span of 22 bases. This CDR3 region has 16 residues. Germline V gives CDR1 SGHKS, CDR2 YYEKEE (reference sequence). CDR3 in amino acids: CASSPGPTGLGDGYTF. The CDR3 bases are TGTGCCAGCAGCCCTGGACCGACAGGACTGGGGGATGGCTACACCTTC. The full variable domain, with the rest looked up from reference TRBV5-5 and TRBJ1-2, is DAGVTQSPTHLIKTRGQQVTLRCSPISGHKSVSWYQQVLGQGPQFIFQYYEKEERGRGNFPDRFSARQFPNYSSELNVNALLLGDSALYLCASSPGPTGLGDGYTFGSGTRLTVV.

The V and J genes are TRBV2 and TRBJ2-2; 9 positions match TRBD1. The J segment lost 4 bases and the V segment lost 8 bases, leaving 5 bases of the junction unmatched. Per germline, CDR1 SNHLY and CDR2 FYNNEI. This CDR3 has 14 amino acids. This chain's CDR3 is CASYRTGVTGELFF. In DNA form, the CDR3 reads TGTGCCAGCTACAGGACAGGGGTCACCGGGGAGCTGTTTTTT.

J is TRBJ2-3 and V is TRBV5-4; 8 bases align to TRBD2. CDR1 is SGHNT and CDR2 is YYREEE in the germline V gene (reference sequence). The CDR3 is 14 residues long. The V and J ends lost 4 bases and 4 bases, in that order; junction bases with no gene match: 5. The CDR3 spells CASSDRGGADTQYF. DNA for the CDR3: TGTGCCAGCAGCGATCGGGGGGGAGCAGATACGCAGTATTTT.

The rearrangement links TRBV7-9 to TRBJ1-6; D gene ambiguous. The ends were cut back, 8 bases at V and 7 bases at J, with 15 bases in the middle. Per the germline V gene, CDR1 is SEHNR and CDR2 is FQNEAQ (reference sequence). The CDR3 contains 14 residues. CDR3 amino acids: CASARLGGNSPLHF. In DNA, the CDR3 is TGTGCCAGCGCGAGGCTGGGAGGGAATTCACCCCTCCACTTT.

This chain links TRBV5-5 with TRBJ2-7; 16 positions agree with TRBD2. CDR1 and CDR2 from the germline V gene are SGHKS and YYEKEE (reference sequence). This CDR3 contains 15 residues. Unmatched junction bases numbered 5, after V lost 4 bases and J lost 7 bases. The CDR3 is CASSPGLAGGLEQYF. CDR3 sequence (DNA): TGTGCCAGCAGCCCGGGACTAGCGGGGGGGTTGGAGCAGTACTTC. The whole variable domain, remainder taken from reference TRBV5-5 and TRBJ2-7, is DAGVTQSPTHLIKTRGQQVTLRCSPISGHKSVSWYQQVLGQGPQFIFQYYEKEERGRGNFPDRFSARQFPNYSSELNVNALLLGDSALYLCASSPGLAGGLEQYFGPGTRLTVT.